A single sample gave rise to the 28 T cell receptor beta chains below, sequenced in a study of T cells in Graves' hyperthyroidism and ophthalmopathy. Template material for amplifying TCR beta CDR3 regions consisted of RNA transcripts. An initial round of RT-PCR targeting the TCR CDR3 relied on the HTBI primer set. Each CDR3 protein gets one entry after TCRdb re-called the multiplex PCR reads with MiXCR. The data contain about 740,000 distinct CDR3 sequences, 12% to 15% of them seen just once; the ten biggest clones take up 10%. Material: blood. The source is a woman younger than 30 with Graves' hyperthyroidism.

This clonotype was found a few times. This chain uses TRBV6-1 with TRBJ2-3; D possibly corresponds to TRBD1 (6 bases). Trimming shortened V by 8 bases and J by 4 bases, and 13 bases separated the two germline ends. CDR1 is MNHNS, CDR2 SASEGT, per germline. This CDR3 has 13 residues. The CDR3, as DNA: TGTGCCAGCTTTAGGGGGTTTTCAGATACGCAGTATTTT. Protein sequence: CASFRGFSDTQYF.

This clonotype was seen more than once but under ten times. This chain uses TRBV24-1 with TRBJ2-5; 7 bases match TRBD1. V was clipped by 4 bases and J by 1 base; unmatched bases: 5. There are 15 residues in the CDR3. Germline V lookup: CDR1 KGHDR, CDR2 SFDVKD. The CDR3 sequence: CATSDQGDRQETQYF. CDR3 sequence (DNA): TGTGCCACCAGTGACCAGGGGGACCGCCAAGAGACCCAGTACTTC.

This clonotype came up many times. This sequence joins TRBV3-1 and TRBJ2-5; D perhaps matches TRBD1 (7 bases). This CDR3 comprises 16 residues. Trimming removed 2 bases at V and 1 base at J, with 14 bases between. Germline CDR1 and CDR2: LGHDT and YNNKEL (reference sequence). The CDR3 sequence is CASSQIYRGLQETQYF. The CDR3 region has the DNA TGTGCCAGCAGCCAAATCTACAGGGGACTCCAAGAGACCCAGTACTTC.

In regard to this clonotype: A much larger clone is a single base away; this may be a read error. The rearrangement links TRBV5-6 to TRBJ2-7; weak D call: TRBD2 (5 bases). This CDR3 region has 13 residues. The germline V gene has CDR1 SGHDT and CDR2 YYEEEE. The chain's CDR3 is CASSRVDYYEQHF. The CDR3 DNA follows: TGTGCCAGCAGCCGGGTAGACTACTACGAGCAGCACTTC.

This clonotype was recorded many times. V and J are TRBV3-1 and TRBJ2-5; 11 bases align to TRBD2. CDR3 length equals 13 residues. Germline V gives CDR1 LGHDT, CDR2 YNNKEL (reference sequence). V lost 4 bases to trimming and J lost 7 bases; unmatched junction nucleotides: 2. CDR3 sequence: CASSPGLAGTQYF. The CDR3 region has the DNA TGTGCCAGCAGCCCCGGACTAGCGGGGACCCAGTACTTC.

The V gene is TRBV6-2 or TRBV6-3, the J gene TRBJ1-5; D call uncertain. Germline CDR1 is MNHEY and CDR2 is SVGEGT. V was shortened by 8 bases and J by 6 bases, with 14 bases between the two germline ends. The CDR3 covers 13 residues. This chain's CDR3 is CASGWGIGQPQHF. The CDR3 DNA reads TGTGCCAGCGGGTGGGGTATCGGTCAGCCCCAGCATTTT.

The V and J genes are TRBV3-1 and TRBJ2-1; 7 bases line up with TRBD1. The germline V gene encodes CDR1 LGHDT and CDR2 YNNKEL (reference sequence). V lost 2 bases and J lost 10; bases outside the gene matches: 14. There are 16 residues in the CDR3. The CDR3 DNA reads TGTGCCAGCAGCCAACAACGGGACAGCCCCATCGGCGAGCAGTTCTTC. Amino acids: CASSQQRDSPIGEQFF.

This clonotype has a handful of counts. The CDR3 protein is CASSFLQGRARTQYF. In DNA form, the CDR3 reads TGTGCCAGCAGTTTCCTGCAAGGGAGGGCCCGCACGCAGTATTTT. The J gene is TRBJ2-3, the V gene TRBV27; 7 bases match TRBD2. The J segment lost 9 bases and the V segment lost 3 bases, leaving 12 bases of the junction unmatched. The germline V gene encodes CDR1 MNHEY and CDR2 SMNVEV (reference sequence). The CDR3 loop spans 15 amino acids.

This clonotype was detected a few times. The rearrangement uses TRBV20-1 and TRBJ2-1, with TRBD2 matching 12 bases. The CDR3 sequence is 19 residues long. The trim removed 4 bases at V and 0 bases at J, leaving 13 bases unmatched. Germline lookup yields CDR1 DFQATT and CDR2 SNEGSKA (reference sequence). The chain's CDR3 is CSAISRLAGERGSYNEQFF. DNA for the CDR3: TGCAGTGCTATTTCCAGACTAGCGGGAGAAAGGGGCTCCTACAATGAGCAGTTCTTC.

Concerning this clonotype itself: A read error may be the cause here, since a much bigger clone is one base away. The chain is built from TRBV7-2 and TRBJ1-2, with D perhaps matching TRBD1 (5 bases). V lost 8 bases, J lost 5 bases, and 24 bases lay in between. Germline CDR1 and CDR2: SGHTA and FQGNSA. The length of the CDR3 is 16 residues. DNA of the CDR3: TGTGCCAGCGGCCCTTATCCCTTTGACAGCCTGTATGGCTACACCTTC. Its translation: CASGPYPFDSLYGYTF.

This clonotype was counted a few times. J is TRBJ2-7 and V is TRBV14, with TRBD2 matching 8 bases. V gave up 0 bases and J gave up 0 bases; unmatched junction bases: 7. There are 17 residues in the CDR3. Germline V lookup: CDR1 SGHDN, CDR2 FVKESK. Here the CDR3 reads CASSQERIAGSSYEQYF. In DNA, the CDR3 is TGTGCCAGCAGCCAAGAGAGGATAGCGGGGAGCTCCTACGAGCAGTACTTC.

This clonotype has more than one count but fewer than ten. The chain has TRBV5-6 and TRBJ2-5; TRBD1 agrees at 8 bases. Germline V lookup: CDR1 SGHDT, CDR2 YYEEEE. Trimming cost V 4 bases and J 7 bases; bases outside gene matches: 9. The CDR3 runs 14 residues. Here the CDR3 reads CASSGGQGSATQYF. The DNA of the CDR3 is TGTGCCAGCAGCGGTGGACAGGGTTCGGCGACCCAGTACTTC.

This clonotype was recorded at least ten times. The CDR3 loop reads CASSVRLAGVYEQYF. Written as DNA, the CDR3 is TGTGCCAGCAGTGTAAGACTAGCGGGAGTGTACGAGCAGTACTTC. The chain uses TRBV6-8 and TRBJ2-7; 12 bases match TRBD2. With 5 bases clipped from V and 4 bases from J, the junction kept 6 bases outside the gene matches. This CDR3 spans 15 amino acids. CDR1 MNHGY and CDR2 SAAAGT come from the germline V gene.

The chain links TRBV4-1 to TRBJ2-7, with D perhaps being TRBD1 or TRBD2 (7 bases each). Between the trimmed V and J ends, which lost 3 bases and 0 bases, there was a span of 18 bases. The CDR3 is 17 amino acids. CDR1 is MGHRA, CDR2 YSYEKL, per germline. CDR3 in DNA: TGCGCCAGCAGCCACCCCGGGGAGGGGGCAAGCTCCTACGAGCAGTACTTC. Translating gives CASSHPGEGASSYEQYF.

This clonotype was detected many times. The genes are TRBV12-3 or TRBV12-4 and TRBJ1-1; D might be TRBD1 (6 bases). The CDR3 runs 14 residues. V lost 7 bases and J lost 1, with 13 bases in between. CDR3 sequence: CASTPRGSNTEAFF. The CDR3 DNA is TGTGCCAGCACCCCAAGGGGGTCGAACACTGAAGCTTTCTTT.

This clonotype was seen at least ten times. The V call is TRBV2, the J call TRBJ1-4, with a possible D match to TRBD1 (6 bases). The CDR3 spans 16 residues. The germline V and J ends were trimmed by 4 bases and 6 bases, with 18 bases remaining between them. Per the germline V gene, CDR1 is SNHLY and CDR2 is FYNNEI. In nucleotides, the CDR3 is TGTGCCAGCAGTGGGACTGGACAGCTGGGGGATGAAAAACTGTTTTTT. Translated: CASSGTGQLGDEKLFF.

This clonotype has a handful of counts. CDR3: CASTHDRNYGYTF. In DNA form, the CDR3 reads TGTGCCAGCACCCATGACAGGAACTATGGCTACACCTTC. The rearrangement uses TRBV6-1 and TRBJ1-2; possible D gene TRBD1, 6 bases. The CDR3 length is 13 residues. Per the germline V gene, CDR1 is MNHNS and CDR2 is SASEGT. Trimming took 7 bases from V and 2 from J, leaving 11 bases between them.

The chain combines TRBV28 with TRBJ2-6; D is ambiguous. The CDR3 is made up of 15 amino acids. The germline V gene has CDR1 MDHEN and CDR2 SYDVKM. V was trimmed by 3 bases and J by 4 bases, leaving 10 bases between them. CDR3 sequence reads: CASSFLAGGANVLTF. The CDR3 region has the DNA TGTGCCAGCAGTTTTTTGGCTGGCGGGGCCAACGTCCTGACTTTC. The entire variable domain, with the rest obtained from reference TRBV28 and TRBJ2-6, is as follows: DVKVTQSSRYLVKRTGEKVFLECVQDMDHENMFWYRQDPGLGLRLIYFSYDVKMKEKGDIPEGYSVSREKKERFSLILESASTNQTSMYLCASSFLAGGANVLTFGAGSRLTVL.

This clonotype has ten or more counts. The chain has TRBV6-2 or TRBV6-3 and TRBJ2-7; 9 bases map to TRBD1. Trimming cost V 6 bases and J 5 bases; bases outside gene matches: 8. The CDR3 sequence is 14 residues long. Germline V gene data show CDR1 as MNHEY and CDR2 as SVGEGT. The CDR3 loop is CASSLVQGANEQYF. CDR3 coding DNA: TGTGCCAGCAGCCTGGTACAGGGGGCTAACGAGCAGTACTTC.

Here the CDR3 reads CASSSQRRTSYNEQFF. As DNA, the CDR3 is TGTGCCAGCAGTTCCCAACGGAGGACCTCCTACAATGAGCAGTTCTTC. This chain connects TRBV27 to TRBJ2-1, with D possibly matching TRBD2 (5 bases). CDR3 length: 16 amino acids. The germline V and J ends were trimmed by 4 bases and 0 bases, with 13 bases remaining between them. Germline lookup yields CDR1 MNHEY and CDR2 SMNVEV (reference sequence).

This clonotype was seen repeatedly, ten times or more. The J gene is TRBJ2-4, the V gene TRBV7-9; D is undetermined. The germline V gene has CDR1 SEHNR and CDR2 FQNEAQ (reference sequence). The CDR3 sequence is 16 residues long. Trimming pared 1 base from V and 3 bases from J, leaving 13 bases between. The CDR3 nucleotides are TGTGCCAGCAGCTTAGGAAGAAGCTATCACAAAAACATTCAGTACTTC. Amino acids: CASSLGRSYHKNIQYF.

This clonotype has a handful of counts. The V call is TRBV4-1, the J call TRBJ1-2, with D possibly being TRBD1 (5 bases). There are 14 residues in the CDR3. Trimming shortened V by 2 bases and J by 2 bases, and 9 bases separated the two germline ends. The germline gives CDR1 MGHRA, CDR2 YSYEKL. As DNA, the CDR3 is TGCGCCAGCAGCCAACCCCGGGACAACTATGGCTACACCTTC. This sequence encodes CASSQPRDNYGYTF.

In this sample, this clonotype turned up a few times. The chain links TRBV4-2 to TRBJ2-1; the D gene is possibly TRBD2 (9 bases). CDR1 is LGHNA, CDR2 YNFKEQ, per germline. The CDR3 has 16 residues. Trimming shortened V by 4 bases and J by 7 bases, and 20 bases separated the two germline ends. The CDR3 DNA reads as TGTGCCAGCAGCCTACAGGGGGGAGCGGGAGGTAATGAGCAGTTCTTC. Translated: CASSLQGGAGGNEQFF.

This clonotype was counted only a few times. The chain links TRBV18 to TRBJ2-7; tentative D call: TRBD1 (5 bases). Between the trimmed V and J ends, which lost 7 bases and 0 bases, there was a span of 10 bases. Germline CDR1 KGHSH, CDR2 LQKENI. The CDR3 loop spans 13 amino acids. The DNA of the CDR3 is TGTGCCAGCTGTGACAGTTACTCCTACGAGCAGTACTTC. Its protein product is CASCDSYSYEQYF.

Note on this clonotype: In this CDR3 the conserved last residue, phenylalanine or tryptophan, is missing, so a read error is likely. The chain uses TRBV4-3 and TRBJ1-5; D unresolved. CDR1 is LGHNA and CDR2 is YSLEER in the germline V gene. Trimming pared 0 bases from V and 3 bases from J, leaving 6 bases between. The length of the CDR3 is 14 residues. The CDR3 bases are TGCGCCAGCAGCCAAGATCCGTACAATCAGCCCCAGCATTTA. Its protein is CASSQDPYNQPQHL.

The V gene is TRBV5-1, the J gene TRBJ2-1; 16 nucleotides align to TRBD2. The CDR3 runs to 19 residues. The V segment lost 2 bases and the J segment 1 base; nucleotides outside the gene matches: 6. Germline V lookup: CDR1 SGHRS, CDR2 YFSETQ. CDR3 bases: TGCGCCAGCAGCTTTTCCGGGACTAGCGGGAGGGCGTCCTACAATGAGCAGTTCTTC. Translating gives CASSFSGTSGRASYNEQFF.

This clonotype was counted at least ten times. This chain uses TRBV3-1 with TRBJ2-5; D not resolved. The germline V and J ends were trimmed by 5 bases and 4 bases, with 5 bases remaining between them. Germline V gene sequence: CDR1 LGHDT, CDR2 YNNKEL (reference sequence). The CDR3 length is 11 residues. The CDR3 region has the DNA TGTGCCAGCAGCAACCTAGAGACCCAGTACTTC. Amino acid sequence: CASSNLETQYF.

This clonotype has at least ten counts. The chain links TRBV20-1 to TRBJ2-7; D gene uncertain. The CDR3 has 13 residues. Germline CDR1 reads DFQATT; CDR2 reads SNEGSKA (reference sequence). V gave up 2 bases and J gave up 3 bases, with 11 bases separating them. As DNA, the CDR3 is TGCAGTGCTAGATCCTTGGAGCGCTACGAGCAGTACTTC. Its translation: CSARSLERYEQYF.